This T cell receptor (beta chain) was retrieved from a study of T-cell memory formation after mild COVID-19. Study-wide points: CD4+ contracting clones lay mainly in CM and EM, CD8+ ones in EMRA. Clones that contracted from day 15 to 85 were balanced CD4/CD8, while later expanders leaned CD4+. There were some responding clones in pre-infection memory, which suggested that cross-reactive memory had joined.

Germline V gene lookup returns CDR1 LGHDT and CDR2 YNNKEL (reference sequence). Trimming took 7 bases from V and 2 from J, leaving 12 bases between them. The CDR3 length is 14 residues. As to this clonotype: Its antigen remains unknown.

TCRdb reprocessed the 5' RACE reads via MiXCR and lists one record per CDR3 protein. The table shows roughly 150,000 distinct CDR3 sequences, with about 14% occurring only once. The TCR sequence derives from an adult woman who had mild COVID-19 (a few samples of this study predate the infection). Cell type and time point are not known. The sample was PBMCs or a T cell subset sorted from them (not recorded which). The gene calls are TRBV3-1 and TRBJ2-1; D uncertain. In DNA, the CDR3 is TGTGCCAGCACCCAGAGGAGCGCCTACAATGAGCAGTTCTTC. It codes for CASTQRSAYNEQFF.